This T cell receptor beta chain was retrieved from a study of blood T cell repertoires in COVID-19. Recovered Cohort 3 donors showed two negative PCRs, clearance, or symptom resolution. Germline-derived CDR1 and CDR2 are SGHDN and FVKESK. The V segment lost 5 bases and the J segment 4 bases; nucleotides outside the gene matches: 8. The CDR3 contains 15 residues. Using immunoSEQ multiplex PCR, the repertoire was profiled, and TCRdb retains in-frame clones only, with some absent. The sample lists some 160,000 clones; around 80% were seen once. The TCR originated in a woman aged 60-75 years who had recovered from COVID-19. The sequenced material came from PBMCs or T cells enriched from blood (not recorded which). The genes are TRBV14 and TRBJ1-2; 9 positions match TRBD1. The CDR3 bases are TGTGCCAGCAGCTCTCACCGGGACAGGGCCTATGGCTACACCTTC. Its translation is CASSSHRDRAYGYTF.